The clone carrying this T cell receptor (beta chain) was seen more than once but under ten times. Its specificity is not known. These data are taken from a study of T cells in Graves' hyperthyroidism and ophthalmopathy. Findings and caveats of the study: From stable hyperthyroidism, ophthalmopathy was separated by a 13 V-J model. Most thyroid clonotypes expanded above 0.001 were also detected in blood.

V lost 2 bases and J lost 0, with 22 bases in between. CDR3 size: 19 residues. The germline gives CDR1 MNHEY, CDR2 SMNVEV (reference sequence). Template material for amplifying TCR beta CDR3 regions consisted of RNA transcripts. TCR CDR3 regions were first amplified by RT-PCR with HTBI primers. MiXCR, applied by TCRdb to the multiplex PCR reads, yields one record per CDR3 protein. Here the sample spans some 350,000 distinct CDR3 sequences, 13% to 15% being singletons. Source material: blood. The receptor comes from a woman aged 60-75 years with Graves' ophthalmopathy. The gene calls are TRBV27 and TRBJ2-5, with D possibly being TRBD2 (5 bases). The CDR3 spells CASSLRFRTDLWYQETQYF. The CDR3 DNA sequence: TGTGCCAGCAGTTTAAGATTTAGGACTGACCTATGGTACCAAGAGACCCAGTACTTC.